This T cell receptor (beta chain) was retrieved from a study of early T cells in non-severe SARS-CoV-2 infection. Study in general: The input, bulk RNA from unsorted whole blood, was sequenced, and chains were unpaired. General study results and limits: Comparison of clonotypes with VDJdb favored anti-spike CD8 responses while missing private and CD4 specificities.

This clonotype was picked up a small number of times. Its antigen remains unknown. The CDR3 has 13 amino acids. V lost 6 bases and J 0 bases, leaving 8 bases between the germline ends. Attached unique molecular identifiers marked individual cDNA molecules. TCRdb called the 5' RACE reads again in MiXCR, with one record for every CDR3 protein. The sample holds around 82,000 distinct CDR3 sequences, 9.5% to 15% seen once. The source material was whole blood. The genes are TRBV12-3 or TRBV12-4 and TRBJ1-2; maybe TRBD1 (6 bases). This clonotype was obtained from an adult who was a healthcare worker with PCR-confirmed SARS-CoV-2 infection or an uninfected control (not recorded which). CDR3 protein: CASSNRANYGYTF. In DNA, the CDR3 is TGTGCCAGCAGCAACAGGGCTAACTATGGCTACACCTTC.